This TCR beta chain was identified during a study of blood T cell repertoires in COVID-19. At the level of the study: The cDNA or gDNA used as material had been derived from T cells, B-cell-depleted T cells, or PBMCs.

Authors' methods: Amplification of reference gene primers was used by the study to estimate nucleated cell counts. Data came from immunoSEQ multiplex PCR; TCRdb stores just in-frame clones and leaves some out. V and J calls and clone size are copied from that table; D and trimming were computed from the DNA. The data contain under 250,000 clones, around four fifths of them singletons. The sample was peripheral blood. This TCR was recovered from a middle-aged man with active or convalescent COVID-19.

CDR3 bases: TGTGCCAGCAGCTTACTTTACAATGAGCAGTTCTTC. Translated, it gives CASSLLYNEQFF. The chain couples TRBV11-3 to TRBJ2-1; D unresolved. Between the trimmed V and J ends, which lost 2 bases and 4 bases, there was a span of 3 bases. Germline CDR1 SGHNT, CDR2 YENEEA. This CDR3 has 12 amino acids. Full variable domain (outside the CDR3, taken from reference TRBV11-3 and TRBJ2-1): EAGVVQSPRYKIIEKKQPVAFWCNPISGHNTLYWYLQNLGQGPELLIRYENEEAVDDSQLPKDRFSAERLKGVDSTLKIQPAELGDSAVYLCASSLLYNEQFFGPGTRLTVL.